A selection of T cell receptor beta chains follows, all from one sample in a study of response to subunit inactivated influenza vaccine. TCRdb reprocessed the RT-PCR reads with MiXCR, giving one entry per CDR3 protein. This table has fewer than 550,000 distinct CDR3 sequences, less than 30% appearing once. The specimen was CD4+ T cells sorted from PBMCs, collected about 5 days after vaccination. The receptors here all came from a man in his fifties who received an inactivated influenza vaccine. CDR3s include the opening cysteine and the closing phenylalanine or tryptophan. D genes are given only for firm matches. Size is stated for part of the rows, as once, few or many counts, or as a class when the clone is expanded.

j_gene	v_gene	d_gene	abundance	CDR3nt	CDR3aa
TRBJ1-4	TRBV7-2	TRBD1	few	TGTGCCAGCAGCTCCGACAGGGCCGCAACTAATGAAAAACTGTTTTTT	CASSSDRAATNEKLFF
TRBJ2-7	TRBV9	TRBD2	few	TGTGCCAGCAGCGTAGTTGCTAGCGGGAGTTTCTACGAGCAGTACTTC	CASSVVASGSFYEQYF
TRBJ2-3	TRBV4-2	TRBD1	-	TGTGCCAGCAGCAACACAGGGGGCTCCACAGATACGCAGTATTTT	CASSNTGGSTDTQYF
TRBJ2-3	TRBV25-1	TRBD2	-	TGTGGGGATTTTAGGAGGCGGGAGTATTGTAGCACAGATACGCAGTATTTT	CGDFRRREYCSTDTQYF
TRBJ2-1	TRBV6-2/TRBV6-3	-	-	TGTGCCAGCAGGACCGGGACTCGCCAGTTCTTC	CASRTGTRQFF
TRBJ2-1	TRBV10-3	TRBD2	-	TGTGCCATCAGGAAAACTAGCGGGAGGGCCGGTAACAATGAGCAGTTCTTC	CAIRKTSGRAGNNEQFF
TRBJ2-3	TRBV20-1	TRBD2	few	TGCAGTGCTAGGACTAGCGGGAGGGCCGGCACAGATACGCAGTATTTT	CSARTSGRAGTDTQYF
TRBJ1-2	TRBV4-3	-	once	TGCGCCAGCAGCCAAGATGCAGATGGCTACACCTTC	CASSQDADGYTF
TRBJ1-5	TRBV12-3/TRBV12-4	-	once	TGTGCCAGCAGAGCCCAGGTTAGCAATCAGCCCCAGCATTTT	CASRAQVSNQPQHF
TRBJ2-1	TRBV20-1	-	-	TGCAGTGCTAGAGGGGGGACAAACTACAATGAGCAGTTCTTC	CSARGGTNYNEQFF
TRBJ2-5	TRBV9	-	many	TGTGCCAGTTCGCGACACCAAGAGACCCAGTACTTC	CASSRHQETQYF
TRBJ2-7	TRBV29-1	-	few	TGCAGCGTTGAACGCCTAGCGAGCTACGAGCAGTACTTC	CSVERLASYEQYF
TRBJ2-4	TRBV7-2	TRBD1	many	TGTGCCAGCAGCACGGGACAGGGTAACATTCAGTACTTC	CASSTGQGNIQYF
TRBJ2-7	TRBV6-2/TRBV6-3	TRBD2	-	TGTGCCAGCAGTTACTTAGCGGGTCCGCTCTACGAGCAGTACTTC	CASSYLAGPLYEQYF
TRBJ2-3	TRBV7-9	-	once	TGTGCCAGCAGCCCAATAGACCGGCGGCAGTATTTT	CASSPIDRRQYF
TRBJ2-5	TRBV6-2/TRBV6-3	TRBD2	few	TGTGCCAGCACGACTAGCGGGGTGGCAGAGACCCAGTACTTC	CASTTSGVAETQYF
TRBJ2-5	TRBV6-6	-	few	TGTGCCACCACAGGGCGGGAGACCCAGTACTTC	CATTGRETQYF
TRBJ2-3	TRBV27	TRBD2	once	TGTGCCAGCAGTTTAGGTCCGGGGGGAGATACGCAGTATTTT	CASSLGPGGDTQYF
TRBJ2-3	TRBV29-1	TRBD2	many	TGCAGCGTTGGGACTAGCGGCACAGATACGCAGTATTTT	CSVGTSGTDTQYF
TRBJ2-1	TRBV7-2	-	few	TGTGCCAGCAGCTTAGCGGGGTACACGAGGTCCTACAATGAGCAGTTCTTC	CASSLAGYTRSYNEQFF
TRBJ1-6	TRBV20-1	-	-	TGCAGTGCTCCACCAGGCTGGTCGAATTCACCCCTCCACTTT	CSAPPGWSNSPLHF
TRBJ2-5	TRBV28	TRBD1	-	TGTGCCAGCAACCAACTGGCCCCCGGACAGGGTTTGGAGACCCAGTACTTC	CASNQLAPGQGLETQYF
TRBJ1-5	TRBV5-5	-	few	TGTGCCAGCAGCTTGGAAGTATGGGGATCGGGTCAGCCCCAGCATTTT	CASSLEVWGSGQPQHF
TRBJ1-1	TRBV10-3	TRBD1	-	TGTGCCATCAGTGAGGAAAGACAGGGAGGGACTGAAGCTTTCTTT	CAISEERQGGTEAFF
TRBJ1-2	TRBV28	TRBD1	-	TGTGCCAGCAGTTCTCCGGCATTAGACAGGGCCTATGGCTACACCTTC	CASSSPALDRAYGYTF
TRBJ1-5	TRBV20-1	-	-	TGCAGTGCTAGAGCCGGGGTGGGCAATCAGCCCCAGCATTTT	CSARAGVGNQPQHF
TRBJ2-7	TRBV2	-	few	TGTGCCAGTTCCATAGCTGGCTACGAGCAGTACTTC	CASSIAGYEQYF
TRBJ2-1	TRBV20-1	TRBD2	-	TGCAGTGCTACCGGGACTAGCGGGATAAATGAGCAGTTCTTC	CSATGTSGINEQFF
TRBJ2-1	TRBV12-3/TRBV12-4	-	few	TGTGCCAGCACCCCGTCCGTCGGTGAGCAGTTCTTC	CASTPSVGEQFF